The sequence of this T cell receptor beta chain was determined in a study of molecular identifiers for immune sequencing clone quantification (dated by TCRdb to the late 2010s). In the study overall: For a replicate experiment, RNA from around 20,000 or 100,000 naive CD8 T cells was divided into five aliquots, of which four were sequenced. The study was a methods study using CD8 T cells to benchmark molecular-identifier clustering-based TCR repertoire sequencing (MIDCIRS) and TCR RNA copy counting.

At the junction V is shortened by 2 bases and J by 9 bases, with 7 bases in between. The CDR3 goes from the cysteine to the phenylalanine over 12 residues. Only the CDR3 part of the read is kept: 36 bases, read in frame from the first base. As encoded in the germline V gene, CDR1 is MNHEY while CDR2 is SVGEGT. Naive CD8 T cell libraries were made from about 21,000 to 970,000 sorted cells using 10%, 30% or 50% of purified RNA. On a BD FACSAria II, naive CD8 T cells were FACS-sorted as CD8+CD4-CCR7+CD45RA+ and collected into RLT Plus buffer. To test detection sensitivity, Jurkat RNA equal to around 10 TCR copies was added to samples of roughly 17,000-1,100,000 naive CD8 T cells. CD8 T cells were enriched using RosetteSep CD8+ T Cell Enrichment Cocktail and Ficoll-Paque, and the enriched cells then underwent ACK red cell lysis. Study-wide findings and limitations: Naive libraries contained spiked-in Jurkat TCR RNA (more than nine copies' worth), which is not part of the donor repertoire. When barcode sub-clustering was omitted, TCR diversity was inflated by chimeric consensus sequences, with chimeras reaching as high as 47%. Modeling estimated 3 to 3.5 recovered TCR RNA copies per cell, compared with about 10 by digital PCR, which implies 30% to 35% capture efficiency. In CMV-specific effector cells, over 97% of molecules were held by clones above 20 RNA copies, whereas under 1% of molecules were held by such clones in naive cells. Spiked-in Jurkat TCR RNA equal to a single cell's worth was reported to be detectable even within 1,100,000 naive CD8 T cells. The sizes of highly expanded clones could end up underestimated when identical TCR molecules share a barcode.

Of note for this clonotype: Its antigen has not been determined. Base-call qualities are not available, and no considerably larger clone is one nucleotide away.

Libraries came from PCR. Sequenced using an Illumina HiSeq 4000. Preparation of bulk TCR libraries followed a previously described approach, with the TCR primers listed in Table S5. Total RNA was purified with the Qiagen AllPrep DNA/RNA kit. Before analysis, reads from multiple sequencing runs of one library were combined. From the authors' description of their analysis: Reads were retained only if an exact TCR constant sequence was present, and the retained reads were trimmed to 150 nt and grouped according to their 12-nt molecular barcodes. Reads inside each barcode group were sub-clustered using a 15% Levenshtein threshold, and a quality-weighted consensus sequence was constructed for each RNA molecule. Non-functional sequences were discarded, and so were lower-count sequences lying one edit away from another sequence. Based on a fit of two negative binomial distributions, barcode sub-clusters having less than 20% of the maximum read count were discarded. TCRdb reworked the public reads: Q25 trimming with fastp, MiXCR clone assembly, productive beta chains retained. Records with the same CDR3 protein are collapsed into one entry carrying the most frequent genes and DNA. TCRdb's processing, not the authors', yielded these V and J calls. This sample comprises about 500,000 distinct CDR3 sequences, 20% to 25% of them detected only once. Roughly 0.81% of the sample is held by the ten biggest clonotypes.

Recombination connected TRBV6-2 or TRBV6-3 to TRBJ2-2, with the D segment identity uncertain. The sample comprised naive CD8+ T cells from blood, with Jurkat cell RNA spiked in. Read against the paper, the sample's cell subset or site label means: FACS-sorted CD8+CD4-CCR7+CD45RA+ naive T cells. The origin of this receptor is a human donor in good health. Some libraries in this study had Jurkat cell RNA spiked in. This receptor has the CDR3 CASSYPYRELFF. The bases read TGTGCCAGCAGTTACCCCTACCGGGAGCTGTTTTTT.